A selection of T cell receptor beta chains follows, all from one sample in a study of blood T cell repertoires in COVID-19. Repertoires were generated with immunoSEQ multiplex PCR, while TCRdb's copy carries only in-frame clones and drops some. The data hold about 160,000 clones, with more than 60% observed a single time. The sample taken for sequencing was peripheral blood. These receptors were obtained from a man aged 60 to 69 with acute or convalescent COVID-19. Each CDR3 is given with its conserved first and last residue. Fields, in order: D gene, CDR3 length, J gene, V gene, clone size, CDR3 DNA, CDR3 protein. The D gene is left open where the match is weak. Where a row states a size, it is once, few, many or the class of an expanded clone; other rows omit it.

TRBD2 | 16 | TRBJ2-1 | TRBV15 | NA | TGTGCCACCAGCAGAGATGACGAGGGGAGGGGAGGCGAGCAGTTCTTC | CATSRDDEGRGGEQFF
NA | 15 | TRBJ1-1 | TRBV7-3 | NA | TGTGCCAGCAGCTTAAACCACAGGGAGAACACTGAAGCTTTCTTT | CASSLNHRENTEAFF
TRBD1 | 16 | TRBJ2-3 | TRBV9 | NA | TGTGCCAGCAGCGTAGTAGGGGGACAGGGGAAAGATACGCAGTATTTT | CASSVVGGQGKDTQYF
NA | 15 | TRBJ2-5 | TRBV5-1 | NA | TGCGCCAGCAGACGCCAGGGGACTACACAAGAGACCCAGTACTTC | CASRRQGTTQETQYF
NA | 14 | TRBJ1-2 | TRBV6-6 | NA | TGTGCCAGCAGTTCCCCTGGGGGGGCAGATGGCTACACCTTC | CASSSPGGADGYTF
NA | 12 | TRBJ1-2 | TRBV19 | NA | TGTGCCAGTAGTTTTTTGACTGATGGCTACACCTTC | CASSFLTDGYTF
TRBD1 | 14 | TRBJ2-7 | TRBV19 | NA | TGTGCCAGTAGGGACCGGGACAGGGGGCAAGAGCAGTACTTC | CASRDRDRGQEQYF
TRBD2 | 17 | TRBJ2-2 | TRBV7-2 | NA | TGTGCCAGCGTCTTCCTTCCTAGCGGGGGCTACACCGGGGAGCTGTTTTTT | CASVFLPSGGYTGELFF
TRBD1 | 17 | TRBJ1-1 | TRBV7-9 | NA | TGTGCCAGTCTGGTTCGGGACAGGGGCCACATGAACACTGAAGCTTTCTTT | CASLVRDRGHMNTEAFF
NA | 16 | TRBJ1-2 | TRBV3-1/TRBV3-2 | NA | TGTGCCAGCAGCCAAGCTAAGGTAGACGGGGATCATGGCTACACCTTC | CASSQAKVDGDHGYTF
NA | 14 | TRBJ1-5 | TRBV2 | NA | TGTGCCAGCAGCCCGCCGGGGAGGAATCAGCCCCAGCATTTT | CASSPPGRNQPQHF
TRBD1 | 13 | TRBJ2-5 | TRBV5-6 | many | TGTGCCAGCGTAGACAGGGCGTACGAGACCCAGTACTTC | CASVDRAYETQYF
NA | 14 | TRBJ2-7 | TRBV5-6 | NA | TGTGCCAGCAGCTTGGAGGCAGGGTACGACGAGCAGTACTTC | CASSLEAGYDEQYF
NA | 23 | TRBJ2-2 | TRBV19 | NA | TGTGCCAGAATACGACTTTTGTATCCGGCCCCGAAAAACCCCCCTAAGAACACCGGGGAGCTGTTTTTT | CARIRLLYPAPKNPPKNTGELFF